This TCR beta chain was found in a study of blood T cells in healthy people across ages (dated by TCRdb to the mid-2010s). With regard to the full study: In model experiments, roughly one uniquely barcoded TCR beta cDNA molecule per two T cells was captured by template switching. Using deep sequencing normalized with unique cDNA molecular identifiers, the study measured how TCR beta repertoire diversity changes with age. The donors were divided into four age groups: young (average roughly 17 years), middle-aged (approximately 42), aged (under 70) and long-lived (roughly 86). To avoid experimental bias, donors of different ages were randomly spread across the sequencing lanes. For two donors (one aged 18 to 29 and one aged 80 or older), the study analyzed two additional independent replicas of 1 million unique cDNA reads from the same blood draw. Study-level results and caveats: The CMV infection status of donors was not known, potentially confounding age-related changes in expanded clonotypes. Compared with the aged group, the long-lived group had more naive CD4+ T cells, fewer expanded clones and increased TCR diversity, suggesting age selection. Observed TCR beta diversity per million T cells fell roughly linearly with age, and a significant reduction was already apparent by age approximately 41. Estimates of total diversity from one million sequenced T cells were regarded as lower bounds and underestimates. Since profiling was done on bulk unsorted PBMCs, naive and antigen-experienced compartments could not be conclusively compared. A strong correlation was found between observed TCR beta diversity and the percentage of naive T cells measured by flow cytometry.

Donors were under 40 systemically healthy Caucasian individuals from Russia aged about 6 to 100 years. Approximately 9 milliliters of peripheral blood were collected from each donor into EDTA-treated Vacutainer tubes. Ficoll-Paque density-gradient centrifugation was used to isolate PBMCs, with at least 6.5 million per sample. Trizol reagent was used to extract total RNA from the PBMCs, yielding at least 5.5 micrograms per sample. For every donor, flow cytometry on a PBMC aliquot measured the percentage of naive CD45RAhigh/CD27high T cells. This clonotype was counted only a few times. The antigen it binds to is not known. No much larger clone is present one base from it, and per-base qualities are unavailable. Library construction relied on 5' RACE. The sequencer was an Illumina HiSeq 2500. A second 7 to 11 cycle PCR used a sample-barcoded 5' primer and a J-beta primer mix. A unique molecular identifier was introduced onto each TCR beta cDNA molecule by a template-switch 5' adaptor carrying 12 random nucleotides. Each sample yielded at least 3 million CDR3-containing paired-end reads. First-strand cDNA synthesis was performed from all RNA using the Mint cDNA synthesis kit, with priming by a TRBC-specific oligonucleotide. Following uracil-DNA glycosylase treatment, a first 18-cycle PCR with universal primers M1SS and BC2_uni_R was performed on all cDNA. Per the authors' processing: For normalization, 1 million high-quality reads, each with a distinct molecular identifier, were randomly selected from each sample. Instead of being binned into consensus sequences, reads that shared molecular identifiers were thrown out. MiTCR, set to a Q25 quality threshold and the strictest error-elimination algorithm, was used for CDR3 identification, clonotype clustering and error correction. Lower-bound total TCR beta diversity was estimated with a nonparametric unseen species model using Euler transformation. In-frame beta chains were kept once TCRdb had trimmed the public reads at Q25 with fastp and called clones with MiXCR. Each entry is one CDR3 protein sequence, shown with its most common DNA and genes. Here the V and J calls rest on TCRdb's processing, not on the authors' analysis. For this sample the table gives about 620,000 distinct CDR3 sequences, of which around 21% were detected only once. Of the sample, roughly 3.4% falls within the top ten clones.

There are 18 amino acids in the CDR3, from cysteine to phenylalanine inclusive. The read is trimmed to its CDR3 DNA, 54 bases read in frame from base 1. Compared with germline, V lacks 1 base and J lacks 8 bases; bases without a gene match: 12. CDR1 SGHDN and CDR2 FVKESK were looked up in the germline V gene. The material sequenced was blood. The TCR was taken from a man between 65 and 85 years old in good health. The sequence joins TRBV14 to TRBJ1-4, and 11 junction bases match TRBD1. The CDR3 here reads CASSQGSWDRGILEKLFF. The DNA sequence is given as TGTGCCAGCAGCCAAGGATCCTGGGACAGGGGGATTCTAGAAAAACTGTTTTTT.